These T cell receptor beta chains were read from a single sample in a study of neurological immune-mediated disorders. TCRdb itself ran the 5' RACE reads through MiXCR, one entry per CDR3 protein. The sample has 50,000 or so distinct CDR3 sequences; 16% are singletons. Sequenced material: PBMCs. These receptor sequences come from a man aged 60 to 69 in good health. Each CDR3 is given with its conserved first and last residue. D genes are given only for firm matches. Expanded clones get a size class; other rows say once, few or many, or leave the size out.

>few|TRBV6-5|TRBJ2-1|.
CASSYSAYNEQFF
TGTGCCAGCAGCTACAGTGCCTACAATGAGCAGTTCTTC
>.|TRBV28|TRBJ2-3|.
CASSHPRGPGTDTQYF
TGTGCCAGCAGTCACCCGAGGGGCCCCGGCACAGATACGCAGTATTTT
>few|TRBV12-3/TRBV12-4|TRBJ2-1|TRBD2
CASSLAWLAGDQFF
TGTGCCAGCAGTTTAGCTTGGCTAGCGGGAGATCAGTTCTTC
>once|TRBV3-1|TRBJ2-3|.
CASSQDLWGAQPQYF
TGTGCCAGCAGTCAAGATTTATGGGGCGCTCAGCCCCAGTATTTT
>many|TRBV7-2|TRBJ2-7|.
CASSSSGSEQYF
TGTGCCAGCAGCAGTTCGGGGTCCGAGCAGTACTTC
>many|TRBV24-1|TRBJ2-2|TRBD1
CATSDSWTGSNTGELFF
TGTGCCACCAGTGATTCTTGGACAGGGTCGAACACCGGGGAGCTGTTTTTT
>many|TRBV2|TRBJ2-2|TRBD1
CASRQGARSGELFF
TGTGCCAGTCGACAGGGGGCAAGGTCCGGGGAGCTGTTTTTT
>.|TRBV12-3/TRBV12-4|TRBJ2-6|TRBD1
CASSTGTGGSGTNVLTF
TGTGCCAGCAGTACCGGGACAGGGGGGTCTGGGACCAACGTCCTGACTTTC
>.|TRBV5-1|TRBJ2-5|.
CASSRSLGQETQYF
TGCGCCAGCAGCCGGTCCCTCGGCCAAGAGACCCAGTACTTC
>.|TRBV5-1|TRBJ2-1|.
CASSQGLVRGNEQFF
TGCGCCAGCAGCCAAGGACTGGTCCGGGGGAATGAGCAGTTCTTC
>many|TRBV29-1|TRBJ1-1|TRBD1
CSVRQGAHLSPNTEAFF
TGCAGCGTCAGACAGGGGGCGCATCTCTCCCCGAACACTGAAGCTTTCTTT
>.|TRBV7-6|TRBJ1-5|.
CASSFWGGQPQHF
TGTGCCAGCAGCTTTTGGGGGGGTCAGCCCCAGCATTTT
>many|TRBV3-1|TRBJ1-6|.
CASSLGDGSPLHF
TGTGCCAGCAGCCTCGGGGATGGTTCACCCCTCCACTTT
>once|TRBV12-3/TRBV12-4|TRBJ2-1|TRBD1
CSSSLPTGANEQFF
TGTTCCAGCAGTTTACCAACAGGGGCCAATGAGCAGTTCTTC
>.|TRBV5-1|TRBJ2-7|.
CASSPISWSYEQYF
TGCGCCAGCAGCCCGATTAGCTGGAGCTACGAGCAGTACTTC
>many|TRBV29-1|TRBJ1-1|.
CSVVQPADTEAFF
TGCAGCGTTGTACAGCCCGCGGACACTGAAGCTTTCTTT
>many|TRBV20-1|TRBJ2-7|TRBD1
CSASLPDRGEQYF
TGCAGTGCTAGTTTACCGGACAGGGGCGAGCAGTACTTC
>medium-sized|TRBV15|TRBJ1-5|TRBD1
CATSRDRGGGGNQPQHF
TGTGCCACCAGCAGAGATCGGGGAGGGGGCGGCAATCAGCCCCAGCATTTT
>many|TRBV20-1|TRBJ2-7|.
CSARHGGQSSYEQYF
TGCAGTGCTAGGCACGGGGGTCAAAGCTCCTACGAGCAGTACTTC
>many|TRBV20-1|TRBJ2-1|.
CSAGLAEIYNEQFF
TGCAGTGCCGGTTTAGCGGAGATATACAATGAGCAGTTCTTC
>few|TRBV21-1|TRBJ2-5|.
CASRLGGPPQETQYF
TGTGCCAGCAGGCTAGGGGGTCCCCCTCAAGAGACCCAGTACTTC
>many|TRBV5-1|TRBJ1-2|TRBD1
CASSPATGVSAYGYTF
TGCGCCAGCAGCCCCGCCACAGGGGTCTCTGCCTATGGCTACACCTTC
>many|TRBV20-1|TRBJ2-1|.
CSAREGLARFSYNEQFF
TGCAGTGCTAGAGAGGGGTTGGCTCGGTTCTCCTACAATGAGCAGTTCTTC
>few|TRBV5-1|TRBJ2-7|.
CASSSPWAGDEQYF
TGCGCCAGCAGCTCCCCATGGGCCGGGGACGAGCAGTACTTC
>many|TRBV9|TRBJ2-3|TRBD2
CASSPGTSRGTDTQYF
TGTGCCAGCAGCCCCGGGACTAGCAGGGGTACAGATACGCAGTATTTT
>many|TRBV12-3/TRBV12-4|TRBJ1-3|.
CASRPTALERTIYF
TGTGCCAGCAGGCCAACCGCCCTGGAGCGCACCATATATTTT
>.|TRBV20-1|TRBJ2-3|.
CSARLGPTDTQYF
TGCAGTGCCCGATTGGGTCCCACAGATACGCAGTATTTT
>many|TRBV20-1|TRBJ2-3|TRBD2
CSARPSGGWGDTQYF
TGCAGTGCTAGGCCTAGCGGGGGCTGGGGGGATACGCAGTATTTT
>.|TRBV4-1|TRBJ2-7|TRBD2
CASSHPGLPRSEQYF
TGCGCCAGCAGCCATCCGGGACTACCACGAAGTGAGCAGTACTTC
>many|TRBV5-1|TRBJ2-7|.
CASRRTTEVHEQYF
TGCGCCAGCAGACGAACGACAGAAGTCCACGAGCAGTACTTC
>many|TRBV7-2|TRBJ2-7|TRBD2
CASSSSSGSSYEQYF
TGTGCCAGCAGCTCATCTAGCGGGAGCTCCTACGAGCAGTACTTC
>many|TRBV6-5|TRBJ2-7|.
CASSPGPTYEQYF
TGTGCCAGCAGTCCAGGACCCACCTACGAGCAGTACTTC
>many|TRBV3-1|TRBJ2-7|.
CASSQGRTGAYEQYF
TGTGCCAGCAGCCAGGGACGGACGGGGGCCTACGAGCAGTACTTC
>many|TRBV28|TRBJ2-4|TRBD2
CASSSIPGLAGGRRVPDKNIQYF
TGTGCCAGCAGTTCTATCCCGGGACTAGCGGGAGGGAGAAGGGTACCTGACAAAAACATTCAGTACTTC
>many|TRBV10-3|TRBJ2-3|TRBD2
CAISEPVASGRGGTDTQYF
TGTGCCATCAGTGAGCCTGTGGCTAGCGGGAGGGGTGGCACAGATACGCAGTATTTT
>many|TRBV7-2|TRBJ2-3|.
CASSNGKGSRYTDTQYF
TGTGCCAGCAGCAACGGGAAGGGTTCGCGGTACACAGATACGCAGTATTTT
>many|TRBV11-2|TRBJ2-7|.
CASSSRVGGTEQYF
TGTGCCAGCAGCTCCAGGGTGGGCGGGACTGAGCAGTACTTC
>.|TRBV20-1|TRBJ2-1|TRBD2
CSARDHGTTKYNEQFF
TGCAGTGCTAGAGACCACGGGACTACTAAATACAATGAGCAGTTCTTC
>many|TRBV24-1|TRBJ2-1|TRBD2
CATSGTGGADEQFF
TGTGCCACCAGTGGAACGGGAGGTGCGGATGAGCAGTTCTTC